The 5 T cell receptor beta chains listed next were all sequenced from one sample in a study of cytotoxic CD8 clonotypes in ibrutinib-treated CLL. Assay used: immunoSEQ multiplex PCR; TCRdb lists only in-frame clones, some missing. In the table there are 50,000 or so clones, around 78% of which are singletons. The material sequenced was PBMCs, taken after 24 months of ibrutinib treatment. All receptors come from a human donor with chronic lymphocytic leukemia.

The chain recombines TRBV7-2 with TRBJ2-1; 9 bases agree with TRBD2. Germline V gene lookup returns CDR1 SGHTA and CDR2 FQGNSA. With V trimmed by 1 base and J by 2 bases, 6 bases remained unmatched. The length of the CDR3 is 17 residues. CDR3 protein: CASSLVEAGGTYNEQFF. The CDR3 DNA follows: TGTGCCAGCAGCTTAGTCGAGGCGGGAGGGACCTACAATGAGCAGTTCTTC. Complete variable domain (other parts from reference TRBV7-2 and TRBJ2-1): GAGVSQSPSNKVTEKGKDVELRCDPISGHTALYWYRQSLGQGLEFLIYFQGNSAPDKSGLPSDRFSAERTGGSVSTLTIQRTQQEDSAVYLCASSLVEAGGTYNEQFFGPGTRLTVL.

The V and J genes are TRBV2 and TRBJ1-2; 8 bases are a match to TRBD1. Germline V lookup: CDR1 SNHLY, CDR2 FYNNEI. The length of the CDR3 is 13 residues. The ends lost 6 bases at V and 6 bases at J; junction bases unmatched: 6. CDR3 in amino acids: CASSFDRGNGYTF. The CDR3 region has the DNA TGTGCCAGCAGCTTCGACAGGGGTAATGGCTACACCTTC. The variable domain in full, with the rest retrieved from reference TRBV2 and TRBJ1-2, is EPEVTQTPSHQVTQMGQEVILRCVPISNHLYFYWYRQILGQKVEFLVSFYNNEISEKSEIFDDQFSVERPDGSNFTLKIRSTKLEDSAMYFCASSFDRGNGYTFGSGTRLTVV.

This clone has just one count. The chain joins TRBV2 to TRBJ2-6, with TRBD1 identical over 9 bases. Germline V CDR1 and CDR2: SNHLY, FYNNEI. This CDR3 region has 19 residues. V lost 6 bases, J lost 0 bases, and 12 bases stayed unmatched. The CDR3 here is CASSLHRGLTFSGANVLTF. The CDR3 DNA is TGTGCCAGCAGCCTCCACAGGGGGCTCACCTTCTCTGGGGCCAACGTCCTGACTTTC. Based on the CDR3 plus reference TRBV2 and TRBJ2-6, the full variable domain is EPEVTQTPSHQVTQMGQEVILRCVPISNHLYFYWYRQILGQKVEFLVSFYNNEISEKSEIFDDQFSVERPDGSNFTLKIRSTKLEDSAMYFCASSLHRGLTFSGANVLTFGAGSRLTVL.

The chain couples TRBV10-1 to TRBJ2-7; the D is unclear. Per the germline V gene, CDR1 is WNHNN and CDR2 is SYGVQD (reference sequence). The ends were cut back, 4 bases at V and 6 bases at J, with 16 bases in the middle. CDR3 length equals 14 residues. CDR3 residues: CASSVSVEVSEQYF. CDR3 nucleotides: TGCGCCAGCAGTGTGTCCGTAGAAGTCTCCGAGCAGTACTTC.

The gene calls are TRBV2 and TRBJ2-3; no reliable D call. This CDR3 comprises 11 residues. The V end was cut by 9 bases, the J end by 2 bases, with 6 bases between. Germline V gene data show CDR1 as SNHLY and CDR2 as FYNNEI. The CDR3 nucleotides read TGTGCCAGGGGTCTCACAGATACGCAGTATTTT. Protein product: CARGLTDTQYF.